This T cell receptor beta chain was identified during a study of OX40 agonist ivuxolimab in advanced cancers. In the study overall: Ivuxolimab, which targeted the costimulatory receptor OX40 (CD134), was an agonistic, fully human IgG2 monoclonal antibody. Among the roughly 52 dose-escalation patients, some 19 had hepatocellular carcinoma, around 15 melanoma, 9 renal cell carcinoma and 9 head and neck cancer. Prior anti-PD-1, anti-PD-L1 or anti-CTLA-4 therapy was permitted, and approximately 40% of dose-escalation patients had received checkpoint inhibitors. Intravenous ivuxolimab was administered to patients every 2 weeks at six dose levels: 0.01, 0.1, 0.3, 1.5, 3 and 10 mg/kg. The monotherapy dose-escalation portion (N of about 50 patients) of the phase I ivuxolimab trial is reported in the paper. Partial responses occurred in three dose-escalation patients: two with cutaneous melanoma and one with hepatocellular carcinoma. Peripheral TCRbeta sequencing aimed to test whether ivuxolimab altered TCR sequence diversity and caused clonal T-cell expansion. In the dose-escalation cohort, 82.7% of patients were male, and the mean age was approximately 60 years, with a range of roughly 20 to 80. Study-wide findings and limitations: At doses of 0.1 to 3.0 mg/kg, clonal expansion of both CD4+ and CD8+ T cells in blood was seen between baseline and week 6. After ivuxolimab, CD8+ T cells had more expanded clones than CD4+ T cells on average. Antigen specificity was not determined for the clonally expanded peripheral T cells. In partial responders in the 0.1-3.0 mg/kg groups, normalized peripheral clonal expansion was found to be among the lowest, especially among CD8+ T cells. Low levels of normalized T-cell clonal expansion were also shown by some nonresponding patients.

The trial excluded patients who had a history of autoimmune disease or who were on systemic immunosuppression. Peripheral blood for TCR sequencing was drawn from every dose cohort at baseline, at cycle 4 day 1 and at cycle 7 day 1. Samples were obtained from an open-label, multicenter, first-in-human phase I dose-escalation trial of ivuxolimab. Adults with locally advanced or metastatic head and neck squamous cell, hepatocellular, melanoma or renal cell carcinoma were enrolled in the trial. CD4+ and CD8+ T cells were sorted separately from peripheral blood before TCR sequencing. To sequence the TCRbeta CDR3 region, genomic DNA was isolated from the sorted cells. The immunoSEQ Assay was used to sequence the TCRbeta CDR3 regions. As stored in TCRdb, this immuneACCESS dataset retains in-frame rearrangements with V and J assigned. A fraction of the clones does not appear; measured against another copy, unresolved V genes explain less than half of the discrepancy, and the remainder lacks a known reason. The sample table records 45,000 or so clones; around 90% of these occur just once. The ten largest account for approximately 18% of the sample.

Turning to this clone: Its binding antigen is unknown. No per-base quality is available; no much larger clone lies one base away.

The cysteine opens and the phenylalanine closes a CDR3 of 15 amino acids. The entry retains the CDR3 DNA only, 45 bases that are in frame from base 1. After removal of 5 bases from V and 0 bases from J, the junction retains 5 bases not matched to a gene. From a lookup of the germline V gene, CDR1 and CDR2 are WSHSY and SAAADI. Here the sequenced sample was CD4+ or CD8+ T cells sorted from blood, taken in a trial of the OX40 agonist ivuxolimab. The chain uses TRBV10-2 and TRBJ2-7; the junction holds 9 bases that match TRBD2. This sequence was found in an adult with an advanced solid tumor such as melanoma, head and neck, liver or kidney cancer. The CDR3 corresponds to CASSQGLASSYEQYF. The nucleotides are TGCGCCAGCAGTCAAGGACTAGCGTCCTCCTACGAGCAGTACTTC.